The rows below give T cell receptor beta chains drawn from one sample of a study of blood T cells in healthy people across ages. TCRdb reprocessed the 5' RACE reads via MiXCR and lists one record per CDR3 protein. The sample records 660,000 or so distinct CDR3 sequences, around 54% being singletons. Sequenced: blood. The receptors here all came from a man aged 55-75 years in good health. Both conserved end residues are part of each CDR3. The D gene is left open where the match is weak. Only part of the rows carry a size: once, few, many, or a class if the clone is expanded.

size: -
D: -
V: TRBV20-1
J: TRBJ2-5
DNA: TGCAGTGCTAGAGATGCAGGACTGGAGACCCAGTACTTC
CDR3: CSARDAGLETQYF

size: few
D: TRBD2
V: TRBV7-2
J: TRBJ2-3
DNA: TGTGCCAGCAGCTCGGGACTAGCTACAGATACGCAGTATTTT
CDR3: CASSSGLATDTQYF

size: few
D: -
V: TRBV5-1
J: TRBJ1-2
DNA: TGCGCCAGCAGCTTGGGGACCCCGGGCGGCTATGGCTACACCTTC
CDR3: CASSLGTPGGYGYTF

size: few
D: TRBD1
V: TRBV4-2
J: TRBJ2-7
DNA: TGTGCCAGCAGCCAAGATTCCGGGACAGGGATACTCGAGCAGTACTTC
CDR3: CASSQDSGTGILEQYF

size: -
D: TRBD1
V: TRBV5-1
J: TRBJ1-2
DNA: TGCGCCAGCAGCGTCCGGACAGGGAACTATGGCTACACCTTC
CDR3: CASSVRTGNYGYTF

size: few
D: TRBD1
V: TRBV6-1
J: TRBJ1-5
DNA: TGTGCCAGCAGTGGACAGGGGTTAAGCAATCAGCCCCAGCATTTT
CDR3: CASSGQGLSNQPQHF

size: -
D: TRBD1
V: TRBV20-1
J: TRBJ1-4
DNA: TGCAGTGCTCCGGGGACAGGGGATGAAAAACTGTTTTTT
CDR3: CSAPGTGDEKLFF

size: once
D: -
V: TRBV6-5
J: TRBJ2-1
DNA: TGTGCCAGCAGAAGCTCCTACAAGGAGCAGTTCTTC
CDR3: CASRSSYKEQFF

size: -
D: TRBD2
V: TRBV20-1
J: TRBJ2-1
DNA: TGCAGTGCTCCCCGGGGTAGCGGGGGGGTGGACAATGAGCAGTTCTTC
CDR3: CSAPRGSGGVDNEQFF

size: -
D: -
V: TRBV6-5
J: TRBJ2-2
DNA: TGTGCCAGCAGTTACTCATCTGGGCCGAACACCGGGGAGCTGTTTTTT
CDR3: CASSYSSGPNTGELFF

size: few
D: TRBD1
V: TRBV7-9
J: TRBJ1-5
DNA: TGTGCCAGCAGCTTAGCCGGGACAGGGTCGAGCAATCAGCCCCAGCATTTT
CDR3: CASSLAGTGSSNQPQHF

size: -
D: TRBD2
V: TRBV27
J: TRBJ2-5
DNA: TGTGCCAGCAGTTCTTGGACTAGAGGCCAAGAGACCCAGTACTTC
CDR3: CASSSWTRGQETQYF

size: -
D: TRBD1
V: TRBV7-9
J: TRBJ2-7
DNA: TGTGCCAGCAGGCCCGGGACAGGGAAGTACGAGCAGTACTTC
CDR3: CASRPGTGKYEQYF

size: -
D: -
V: TRBV5-5
J: TRBJ2-6
DNA: TGTGCCAGCAGCTCAGGGGAATTCTCTGGGGCCAACGTCCTGACTTTC
CDR3: CASSSGEFSGANVLTF

size: -
D: -
V: TRBV12-3/TRBV12-4
J: TRBJ2-3
DNA: TGTGCCAGCAGTTTAGATACGGGGACAGATACGCAGTATTTT
CDR3: CASSLDTGTDTQYF

size: once
D: TRBD1
V: TRBV29-1
J: TRBJ2-1
DNA: TGCAGCGCCCGCTCCCCTGGGACAGGGAAATACAATGAGCAGTTCTTC
CDR3: CSARSPGTGKYNEQFF

size: -
D: TRBD2
V: TRBV9
J: TRBJ2-1
DNA: TGTGCCAGCAGCGCCGGGGCGGGGGGGATAAACAATGAGCAGTTCTTC
CDR3: CASSAGAGGINNEQFF

size: -
D: TRBD2
V: TRBV5-1
J: TRBJ2-1
DNA: TGCGCCAGCAGCGCCCTTGAATGGGCTAGCGGTCCGAATGAGCAGTTCTTC
CDR3: CASSALEWASGPNEQFF

size: few
D: -
V: TRBV28
J: TRBJ2-5
DNA: TGTGCCAGCAGTTTAACCCCAAGAGGGGAGACCCAGTACTTC
CDR3: CASSLTPRGETQYF

size: -
D: -
V: TRBV5-1
J: TRBJ2-1
DNA: TGCGCCAGCAGCGTACGAGTTGGGGACTCCTACAATGAGCAGTTCTTC
CDR3: CASSVRVGDSYNEQFF

size: -
D: TRBD1
V: TRBV27
J: TRBJ1-5
DNA: TGTGCCAGCAGTTTACTGGGACAGGGAGACAATCAGCCCCAGCATTTT
CDR3: CASSLLGQGDNQPQHF

size: -
D: -
V: TRBV7-2
J: TRBJ1-3
DNA: TGTGCCAGCAGCTTAGAAAGAGCCCGAAACACCATATATTTT
CDR3: CASSLERARNTIYF

size: -
D: -
V: TRBV6-6
J: TRBJ2-7
DNA: TGTGCCAGCAGGATCCACCACCGCTACGAGCAGTACTTC
CDR3: CASRIHHRYEQYF

size: few
D: TRBD2
V: TRBV7-2
J: TRBJ2-7
DNA: TGTGCCAGCAGTTCTCTAGCGGGGGGGGCCTACGAGCAGTACTTC
CDR3: CASSSLAGGAYEQYF

size: -
D: -
V: TRBV2
J: TRBJ2-7
DNA: TGTGCCAGCAGGACCGGGACTTCCGGCGAGCAGTACTTC
CDR3: CASRTGTSGEQYF

size: few
D: TRBD1
V: TRBV2
J: TRBJ2-6
DNA: TGTGCCAGCAAAGGGGGCGTATCTGGGGCCAACGTCCTGACTTTC
CDR3: CASKGGVSGANVLTF

size: -
D: -
V: TRBV7-9
J: TRBJ1-5
DNA: TGTGCCAGCAGCTTAGAGGCTGGGCAGCCCCAGCATTTT
CDR3: CASSLEAGQPQHF

size: few
D: -
V: TRBV5-1
J: TRBJ1-2
DNA: TGCGCCAGCTCCCCCGGCCAGGAACACTATGGCTACACCTTC
CDR3: CASSPGQEHYGYTF

size: -
D: -
V: TRBV20-1
J: TRBJ1-5
DNA: TGCAGTGCTAGACCCCCGGGTCGGGTCAATCAGCCCCAGCATTTT
CDR3: CSARPPGRVNQPQHF

size: -
D: -
V: TRBV4-3
J: TRBJ2-5
DNA: TGCGCCAGCAGCCAATCGGGGCAGGTGGAGACCCAGTACTTC
CDR3: CASSQSGQVETQYF

size: -
D: -
V: TRBV29-1
J: TRBJ1-1
DNA: TGCAGCGTTAGAGGGGGGGTAAACACTGGAGCTTTCTTT
CDR3: CSVRGGVNTGAFF

size: -
D: TRBD1
V: TRBV5-1
J: TRBJ1-1
DNA: TGCGCCAGCAGCTTGGGACAGGGAGGAGGAGGCACTGAAGCTTTCTTT
CDR3: CASSLGQGGGGTEAFF

size: -
D: -
V: TRBV7-2
J: TRBJ2-3
DNA: TGTGCCAGCAGACCGACTACTTTTATGGATACGCAGTATTTT
CDR3: CASRPTTFMDTQYF

size: -
D: -
V: TRBV6-6
J: TRBJ2-5
DNA: TGTGCCAGCAGTTACCCGGTGGAGTTGGAGACCCAGTACTTC
CDR3: CASSYPVELETQYF

size: -
D: TRBD2
V: TRBV12-3/TRBV12-4
J: TRBJ2-7
DNA: TGTGCCAGCAGTTTAGCCAGCGGGGGGATCTACGAGCAGTACTTC
CDR3: CASSLASGGIYEQYF

size: -
D: TRBD2
V: TRBV12-3/TRBV12-4
J: TRBJ2-3
DNA: TGTGCCAGCAGTCGCCGGACTAGCGGGGGGCGGGGGGGGCAGTATTTT
CDR3: CASSRRTSGGRGGQYF

size: -
D: -
V: TRBV4-3
J: TRBJ1-2
DNA: TGCGCCAGCAGCCAAGATCGGCAGTACCTGGGCTACACCTTC
CDR3: CASSQDRQYLGYTF

size: -
D: -
V: TRBV7-6
J: TRBJ1-2
DNA: TGTGCCAGCAGCTTAATGCAGGACACCCTAGGTTATGGCTACACCTTC
CDR3: CASSLMQDTLGYGYTF

size: -
D: -
V: TRBV6-5
J: TRBJ2-3
DNA: TGTGCCGGCAGACAGGGAGGCAGGGGAACAGATACGCAGTATTTT
CDR3: CAGRQGGRGTDTQYF

size: -
D: TRBD1
V: TRBV4-1
J: TRBJ1-1
DNA: TGCGCCAGCAGCCAGAGGGACAGAGTTGAAGCTTTCTTT
CDR3: CASSQRDRVEAFF

size: few
D: TRBD2
V: TRBV25-1
J: TRBJ2-7
DNA: TGTGCCAGCAGTGCCTTCAACGGGGGGGTGGAGGAGCAGTACTTC
CDR3: CASSAFNGGVEEQYF

size: -
D: TRBD1
V: TRBV6-5
J: TRBJ1-2
DNA: TGTGCCAGCAGTAGACAGGGGGAACCTAACTATGGCTACACCTTC
CDR3: CASSRQGEPNYGYTF

size: few
D: -
V: TRBV29-1
J: TRBJ2-3
DNA: TGCAGCGTTCGTAGACTCGTAACCCCCACAGATACGCAGTATTTT
CDR3: CSVRRLVTPTDTQYF

size: -
D: -
V: TRBV2
J: TRBJ1-2
DNA: TGTGCCAGCAGTTGGACTTCCGGGGGCTACACCTTC
CDR3: CASSWTSGGYTF

size: few
D: -
V: TRBV29-1
J: TRBJ1-2
DNA: TGCAGCGTCGCCCCGGACACCTCTAACTATGGCTACACCTTC
CDR3: CSVAPDTSNYGYTF

size: -
D: -
V: TRBV2
J: TRBJ2-1
DNA: TGTGCCAGCAGTGTCGGCGGAATCACCTACAATGAGCAGTTCTTC
CDR3: CASSVGGITYNEQFF

size: -
D: TRBD2
V: TRBV4-2
J: TRBJ2-5
DNA: TGTGCCAGCAGCCAAGCTTTCACTAGCGGGGTGGGGGAGACCCAGTACTTC
CDR3: CASSQAFTSGVGETQYF

size: -
D: -
V: TRBV20-1
J: TRBJ2-1
DNA: TGCAGTGCTAGGGATTTTAACCGGGGCAATGAGCAGTTCTTC
CDR3: CSARDFNRGNEQFF

size: -
D: TRBD1
V: TRBV28
J: TRBJ1-6
DNA: TGTGCCAGCGGGACCGGGACAGGGAGCTCCTATAATTCACCCCTCCACTTT
CDR3: CASGTGTGSSYNSPLHF

size: -
D: TRBD2
V: TRBV12-5
J: TRBJ2-7
DNA: TGTGCTAGTGGAAGTGGGTCCTTCGAGCGGGGGGTCTACGAGCAGTACTTC
CDR3: CASGSGSFERGVYEQYF

size: -
D: -
V: TRBV7-6
J: TRBJ1-5
DNA: TGTGCCAGCAGCCCGAGTTGGGATAGCCAGCCCCAGCATTTT
CDR3: CASSPSWDSQPQHF

size: few
D: -
V: TRBV20-1
J: TRBJ1-2
DNA: TGCAGTGCTAGAGGGGGGACTAATAACTATGGCTACACCTTC
CDR3: CSARGGTNNYGYTF

size: few
D: -
V: TRBV20-1
J: TRBJ1-5
DNA: TGCAGCGTCTGGGCAGGGGAAAATCAGCCCCAGCATTTT
CDR3: CSVWAGENQPQHF

size: medium-sized
D: -
V: TRBV13
J: TRBJ2-6
DNA: TGTGCCAGCACCGGGGTGGGCTCTGGGGCCAACGTCCTGACTTTC
CDR3: CASTGVGSGANVLTF

size: once
D: -
V: TRBV7-9
J: TRBJ1-6
DNA: TGTGCCAGCAGCCCAGCAACACAGGGATCTAATTTACCCCTCCACTTT
CDR3: CASSPATQGSNLPLHF

size: -
D: TRBD1
V: TRBV4-1
J: TRBJ2-1
DNA: TGCGCCAGCAGCCCCCACGGACAGGGATCCTACAATGAGCAGTTCTTC
CDR3: CASSPHGQGSYNEQFF

size: few
D: TRBD1
V: TRBV20-1
J: TRBJ1-1
DNA: TGCAGTGCTAGAGATCCGGGACAGACTGAAGCTTTCTTT
CDR3: CSARDPGQTEAFF

size: many
D: TRBD2
V: TRBV7-2
J: TRBJ2-1
DNA: TGTGCCAGCAGCCCCACTAGCGGGGGGAACAATGAGCAGTTCTTC
CDR3: CASSPTSGGNNEQFF

size: -
D: TRBD1
V: TRBV12-3/TRBV12-4
J: TRBJ1-1
DNA: TGTGCCAGCAGTCCTGGGACAGGGAGCATGAACACTGAAGCTTTCTTT
CDR3: CASSPGTGSMNTEAFF

size: once
D: TRBD2
V: TRBV11-2
J: TRBJ2-1
DNA: TGTGCCAGCAGGGGGGGACTAGCGGGGGGAAGGGATGAGCAGTTCTTC
CDR3: CASRGGLAGGRDEQFF